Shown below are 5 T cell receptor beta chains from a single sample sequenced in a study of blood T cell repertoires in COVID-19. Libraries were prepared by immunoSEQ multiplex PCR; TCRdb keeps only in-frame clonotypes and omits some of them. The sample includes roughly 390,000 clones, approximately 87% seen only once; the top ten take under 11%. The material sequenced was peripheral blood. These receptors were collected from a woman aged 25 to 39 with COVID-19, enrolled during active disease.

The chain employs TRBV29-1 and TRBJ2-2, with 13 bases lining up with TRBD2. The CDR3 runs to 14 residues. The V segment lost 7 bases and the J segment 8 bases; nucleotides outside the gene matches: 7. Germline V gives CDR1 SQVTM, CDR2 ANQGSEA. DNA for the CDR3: TGCAGCGCTACCGGACTAGCGGGAGCGGGGGAGCTGTTTTTT. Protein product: CSATGLAGAGELFF.

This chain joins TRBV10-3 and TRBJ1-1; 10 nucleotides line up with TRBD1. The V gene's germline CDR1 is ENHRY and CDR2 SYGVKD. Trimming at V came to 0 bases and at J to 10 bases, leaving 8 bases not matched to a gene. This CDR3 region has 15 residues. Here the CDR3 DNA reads TGTGCCATCAGTGAGTCGAGGGACAGGGGTCGCGGAGCTTTCTTT. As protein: CAISESRDRGRGAFF.

DNA for the CDR3: TGTGCCACCAGTGACCCCCGACAGGGCGGAAACATTCAGTACTTC. Translating gives CATSDPRQGGNIQYF. V usage is TRBV24-1 and J usage is TRBJ2-4; 7 nucleotides line up with TRBD1. The germline CDR1 and CDR2 sequences are KGHDR and SFDVKD. The CDR3 is made up of 15 amino acids. Losses at the gene ends were 4 bases for V and 6 bases for J; bases not matched to a gene: 8.

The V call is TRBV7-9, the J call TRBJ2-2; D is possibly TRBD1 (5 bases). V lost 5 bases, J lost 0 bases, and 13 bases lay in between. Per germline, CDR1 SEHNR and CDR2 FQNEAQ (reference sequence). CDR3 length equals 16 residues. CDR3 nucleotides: TGTGCCAGCAGCCCGACGCAGGGCCCGAACACCGGGGAGCTGTTTTTT. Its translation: CASSPTQGPNTGELFF. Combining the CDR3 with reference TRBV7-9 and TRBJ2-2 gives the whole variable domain DTGVSQNPRHKITKRGQNVTFRCDPISEHNRLYWYRQTLGQGPEFLTYFQNEAQLEKSRLLSDRFSAERPKGSFSTLEIQRTEQGDSAMYLCASSPTQGPNTGELFFGEGSRLTVL.

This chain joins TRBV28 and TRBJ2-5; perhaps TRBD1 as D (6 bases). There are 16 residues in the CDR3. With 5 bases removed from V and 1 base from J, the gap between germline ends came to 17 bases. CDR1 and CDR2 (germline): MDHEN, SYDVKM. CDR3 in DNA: TGTGCCAGCAGTCCCCGACGACAGGTGCTCCAAGAGACCCAGTACTTC. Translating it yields CASSPRRQVLQETQYF.